Listed below are T cell receptor beta chains from one sample, sequenced in a study of cytomegalovirus exposure and HLA in healthy donors. Sequencing was performed with immunoSEQ multiplex PCR; in TCRdb, only in-frame clones are kept and a portion is missing. The sample includes under 200,000 clones. The sample was PBMCs. Every receptor here comes from a young man in good health and CMV-seronegative. CDR3s include the opening cysteine and the closing phenylalanine or tryptophan. The D gene is left open where the match is weak.

cdr3_length: 13; d_call: NA; v_call: TRBV28; j_call: TRBJ2-7; cdr3_aa: CASSLPGVNEQYF; cdr3_nt: TGTGCCAGCAGTTTGCCAGGGGTCAACGAGCAGTACTTC
cdr3_length: 15; d_call: NA; v_call: TRBV28; j_call: TRBJ1-4; cdr3_aa: CASSQRGARREKLFF; cdr3_nt: TGTGCCAGCAGCCAGCGGGGGGCCCGGCGGGAAAAACTGTTTTTT
cdr3_length: 14; d_call: NA; v_call: TRBV2; j_call: TRBJ1-6; cdr3_aa: CASRGTSENSPLHF; cdr3_nt: TGTGCCAGCAGGGGGACATCCGAGAATTCACCCCTCCACTTT
cdr3_length: 16; d_call: NA; v_call: TRBV6-5; j_call: TRBJ1-2; cdr3_aa: CASSSGVSYSNYGYTF; cdr3_nt: TGTGCCAGCAGTTCGGGGGTCAGTTATTCGAACTATGGCTACACCTTC
cdr3_length: 17; d_call: TRBD2; v_call: TRBV19; j_call: TRBJ2-3; cdr3_aa: CASSIALAGGRIDTQYF; cdr3_nt: TGTGCCAGTAGTATCGCGCTAGCGGGGGGGCGGATAGATACGCAGTATTTT
cdr3_length: 14; d_call: NA; v_call: TRBV29-1; j_call: TRBJ1-1; cdr3_aa: CSVAFGRGHTEAFF; cdr3_nt: TGCAGCGTGGCATTTGGCAGGGGTCACACTGAAGCTTTCTTT
cdr3_length: 17; d_call: NA; v_call: TRBV5-1; j_call: TRBJ1-2; cdr3_aa: CASSLARGGSVEYGYTF; cdr3_nt: TGCGCCAGCAGCTTGGCCCGGGGGGGGTCCGTTGAGTATGGCTACACCTTC
cdr3_length: 15; d_call: TRBD1; v_call: TRBV27; j_call: TRBJ1-5; cdr3_aa: CASSETGGRNQPQHF; cdr3_nt: TGTGCCAGCAGTGAGACAGGGGGAAGAAATCAGCCCCAGCATTTT
cdr3_length: 14; d_call: NA; v_call: TRBV5-4; j_call: TRBJ1-4; cdr3_aa: CASSLDTMAEKLFF; cdr3_nt: TGTGCCAGCAGCTTAGACACAATGGCGGAAAAACTGTTTTTT
cdr3_length: 14; d_call: NA; v_call: TRBV13; j_call: TRBJ1-3; cdr3_aa: CASSIRSVGNTIYF; cdr3_nt: TGTGCCAGCAGCATACGGTCGGTTGGAAACACCATATATTTT
cdr3_length: 15; d_call: NA; v_call: TRBV4-1; j_call: TRBJ2-7; cdr3_aa: CASSQDRGVSDEQYF; cdr3_nt: TGCGCCAGCAGCCAAGATCGGGGAGTTTCGGACGAGCAGTACTTC
cdr3_length: 18; d_call: TRBD2; v_call: TRBV28; j_call: TRBJ2-7; cdr3_aa: CASSSGLAGVGFGLEQYF; cdr3_nt: TGTGCCAGCAGTTCGGGACTAGCGGGAGTGGGTTTCGGGCTCGAGCAGTACTTC
cdr3_length: 13; d_call: NA; v_call: TRBV5-1; j_call: TRBJ1-1; cdr3_aa: CASSHAGVTEAFF; cdr3_nt: TGCGCCAGCAGCCACGCGGGAGTGACTGAAGCTTTCTTT
cdr3_length: 15; d_call: TRBD1; v_call: TRBV11-2; j_call: TRBJ2-7; cdr3_aa: CASSLGTGSLYEQYF; cdr3_nt: TGTGCCAGCAGCTTAGGGACAGGCTCGTTGTACGAGCAGTACTTC
cdr3_length: 15; d_call: TRBD2; v_call: TRBV30; j_call: TRBJ2-7; cdr3_aa: CAWSISSGSPYEQYF; cdr3_nt: TGTGCCTGGAGTATTTCTAGCGGGAGTCCCTACGAGCAGTACTTC
cdr3_length: 15; d_call: TRBD1; v_call: TRBV18; j_call: TRBJ2-7; cdr3_aa: CASSPTGTGQVEQYF; cdr3_nt: TGTGCCAGCTCACCGACCGGGACAGGGCAGGTCGAGCAGTACTTC
cdr3_length: 15; d_call: NA; v_call: TRBV4-1; j_call: TRBJ2-3; cdr3_aa: CASATLGGQTDTQYF; cdr3_nt: TGCGCCAGCGCCACGCTAGGGGGTCAGACAGATACGCAGTATTTT